This T cell receptor beta chain stems from a study of cytomegalovirus exposure and HLA in healthy donors. Findings and caveats of the study: The classifier reportedly diagnosed cytomegalovirus status with high sensitivity and specificity. A later analysis found first-cohort TCR clusters tended to co-occur in the 120 validation repertoires.

This clone has a single count. What it binds is not known. Repertoires were generated with immunoSEQ multiplex PCR, while TCRdb's copy carries only in-frame clones and drops some. The table has more than 100,000 clones, 85% to 90% seen once. The ends lost 0 bases at V and 5 bases at J; junction bases unmatched: 7. The CDR3 has 16 residues. The clonotype was recovered from a young man in good health and CMV-seronegative. This sequence joins TRBV23-1 and TRBJ2-7; 10 bases are shared with TRBD1. TRBV23-1 is an ORF, with its function uncertain. Sample: PBMCs. The CDR3 DNA reads as TGCGCCAGCAGTCAATCGAGTCCCGGGACAGGGGACGAGCAGTACTTC. It codes for CASSQSSPGTGDEQYF.